This T cell receptor beta chain derives from a study of blood T cell repertoires in COVID-19. Produced via immunoSEQ multiplex PCR; TCRdb's table is partial and in-frame only. The sample records 360,000 or so clones, almost 90% being singletons. Per germline, CDR1 MDHEN and CDR2 SYDVKM. The CDR3 runs 18 residues. The V and J ends lost 8 bases and 0 bases respectively, with 23 bases between them. The J gene is TRBJ1-5, the V gene TRBV28; D remains ambiguous. Material: peripheral blood. The source is a man aged 18 to 29 with active or convalescent COVID-19. CDR3 loop: CASCWRISRMGSNQPQHF. DNA for the CDR3: TGTGCCAGCTGCTGGCGGATCTCGCGCATGGGTAGCAATCAGCCCCAGCATTTT.